A selection of T cell receptor beta chains follows, all from one sample in a study of shared clonotypes between healthy human individuals. The protocol was immunoSEQ multiplex PCR, while the TCRdb copy is restricted to in-frame clones and leaves out a portion. The sample records some 2.3 million clones, more than 80% being singletons. Sequencing was done on a sample of naive CD4+ T cells from PBMCs. The origin of the receptors is a man aged 18 to 35 in good health. Some clones in this sample may be carry-over from other donors' samples. The CDR3 runs from the conserved cysteine through the conserved F or W.

TRBV28	TRBJ2-7	14	CASSLGQGLSEQYF
TRBV28	TRBJ2-3	17	CASSFPASGRVTDTQYF
TRBV5-1	TRBJ2-2	15	CASSTGQKNTGELFF
TRBV30	TRBJ1-4	13	CAWTPSVREKLFF
TRBV28	TRBJ2-7	13	CASRYAGGYEQYF
TRBV7-9	TRBJ2-2	14	CASSYQGLPPQLFF
TRBV30	TRBJ2-3	15	CAWRPGLAGGDTQYF
TRBV4-1	TRBJ1-5	13	CASSQDSEGLVHF
TRBV9	TRBJ2-7	15	CASSVDGGLSYEQYF
TRBV5-1	TRBJ2-1	15	CASSFLAGSLDEQFF
TRBV5-8	TRBJ2-5	14	CASSKLAGQETQYF
TRBV7-2	TRBJ1-5	13	CASSLVGNQPQHF
TRBV5-1	TRBJ1-1	14	CASSSGPKGTEAFF
TRBV7-2	TRBJ1-5	15	CASSATQGAGQPQHF
TRBV5-1	TRBJ2-1	15	CASSLEVSGHNEQFF
TRBV14	TRBJ1-5	13	CASSGTGHQPQHF
TRBV2	TRBJ1-1	13	CASSLGVNTEAFF
TRBV5-8	TRBJ2-5	14	CASSFGGLLETQYF
TRBV5-1	TRBJ2-7	14	CASRQTSGTYEQYF
TRBV28	TRBJ2-5	13	CASSVQGTETQYF
TRBV7-3	TRBJ2-2	12	CASSFFAGELFF
TRBV7-6	TRBJ1-1	15	CASSPRDRRNTEAFF
TRBV15	TRBJ1-5	13	CAAADRSNQPQHF
TRBV18	TRBJ2-5	16	CASSPGTGSVSETQYF
TRBV5-1	TRBJ2-3	17	CASSRDPGTRVSDTQYF
TRBV19	TRBJ1-5	15	CASRSQGAGNQPQHF
TRBV6-5	TRBJ2-5	14	CASSSPFRGETQYF
TRBV9	TRBJ2-7	17	CASSVAPSGSLPYEQYF
TRBV11-2	TRBJ1-1	14	CASSFGGANTEAFF
TRBV11-3	TRBJ2-3	14	CASSSQEAEDTQYF
TRBV5-1	TRBJ1-5	15	CASSLGGNSNQPQHF
TRBV10-3	TRBJ2-1	16	CAISVRGLAENNEQFF
TRBV5-4	TRBJ1-2	15	CASSLPPTAIYGYTF
TRBV4-2	TRBJ1-5	16	CASSQEAGSFNQPQHF